This is a list of T cell receptor beta chains from one sample in a study of OX40 agonist ivuxolimab in advanced cancers. The data were produced by immunoSEQ multiplex PCR, yet TCRdb's version contains in-frame clones alone and is incomplete. The repertoire includes 94,000 or so clones, about 84% of them detected once, and about 6% sits in the top ten. The specimen was CD4+ or CD8+ T cells sorted from blood, collected in a trial of the OX40 agonist ivuxolimab. All receptors come from an adult with an advanced solid tumor such as melanoma, head and neck, liver or kidney cancer. CDR3s include the opening cysteine and the closing phenylalanine or tryptophan. Each record gives: clone size, D gene, V gene, J gene, CDR3 protein, CDR3 DNA. D genes are given only for firm matches. Clone size appears in some rows only: once, few, many, or a class for an expanded clone.

size: NA; D: NA; V: TRBV5-1; J: TRBJ1-1; CDR3: CASSSDGTQRAFF; DNA: TGCGCCAGCAGCTCCGACGGAACCCAGCGAGCTTTCTTT
size: NA; D: NA; V: TRBV7-2; J: TRBJ2-7; CDR3: CASSLNRGQSYEQYF; DNA: TGTGCCAGCAGCTTAAATAGAGGACAAAGTTACGAGCAGTACTTC
size: NA; D: NA; V: TRBV7-9; J: TRBJ1-1; CDR3: CASSLEAGQNTEAFF; DNA: TGTGCCAGCAGCTTAGAGGCGGGACAGAACACTGAAGCTTTCTTT
size: NA; D: NA; V: TRBV18; J: TRBJ2-4; CDR3: CASSPGPGRPQYF; DNA: TGTGCCAGCTCACCGGGTCCGGGTCGGCCTCAGTACTTC
size: NA; D: TRBD1; V: TRBV5-6; J: TRBJ2-7; CDR3: CASSTGTGGVLSYEQYF; DNA: TGTGCCAGCAGCACCGGGACAGGGGGAGTTCTTTCCTACGAGCAGTACTTC
size: NA; D: TRBD2; V: TRBV27; J: TRBJ2-4; CDR3: CASSSLAGGENIQYF; DNA: TGTGCCAGCAGTTCTCTAGCGGGGGGGGAAAACATTCAGTACTTC
size: NA; D: NA; V: TRBV10-2; J: TRBJ2-3; CDR3: CASSGQGSTDTQYF; DNA: TGCGCCAGCAGTGGCCAGGGAAGCACAGATACGCAGTATTTT
size: NA; D: NA; V: TRBV19; J: TRBJ2-6; CDR3: CASSRPGTGANVLTF; DNA: TGTGCCAGTAGTCGACCAGGCACTGGGGCCAACGTCCTGACTTTC
size: NA; D: TRBD1; V: TRBV6-5; J: TRBJ1-1; CDR3: CASRLQGRITEAFF; DNA: TGTGCCAGCAGGTTACAGGGGAGGATCACTGAAGCTTTCTTT
size: NA; D: TRBD1; V: TRBV5-6; J: TRBJ1-6; CDR3: CASSLELRAGGPSPLHF; DNA: TGTGCCAGCAGCTTGGAGCTTAGGGCAGGGGGCCCTTCACCCCTCCACTTT
size: NA; D: NA; V: TRBV7-2; J: TRBJ1-4; CDR3: CASSLRQGNEKLFF; DNA: TGTGCCAGCAGCTTAAGGCAGGGGAATGAAAAACTGTTTTTT
size: NA; D: TRBD2; V: TRBV5-8; J: TRBJ2-1; CDR3: CASSLVLATNEQFF; DNA: TGTGCCAGCAGCTTGGTACTAGCGACTAATGAGCAGTTCTTC
size: NA; D: NA; V: TRBV30; J: TRBJ2-3; CDR3: CAWSPPADTQYF; DNA: TGTGCCTGGAGCCCCCCGGCAGATACGCAGTATTTT
size: NA; D: NA; V: TRBV7-7; J: TRBJ2-7; CDR3: CASSLARGGEQYF; DNA: TGTGCCAGCAGCTTAGCGCGGGGCGGCGAGCAGTACTTC
size: NA; D: NA; V: TRBV5-1; J: TRBJ1-1; CDR3: CASSLTTGLLNTEAFF; DNA: TGCGCCAGCAGCTTGACGACGGGACTTCTAAACACTGAAGCTTTCTTT
size: NA; D: TRBD1; V: TRBV7-8; J: TRBJ2-1; CDR3: CASSLGRGPWNEQFF; DNA: TGTGCCAGCAGCTTAGGCAGGGGGCCGTGGAATGAGCAGTTCTTC
size: NA; D: TRBD1; V: TRBV27; J: TRBJ2-7; CDR3: CASSSGKDRGYEQYF; DNA: TGTGCCAGCAGTTCGGGTAAGGACAGGGGTTACGAGCAGTACTTC
size: NA; D: TRBD1; V: TRBV10-3; J: TRBJ2-6; CDR3: CAIRHTGGDGANVLTF; DNA: TGTGCCATCAGACACACAGGGGGCGATGGGGCCAACGTCCTGACTTTC
size: NA; D: NA; V: TRBV5-6; J: TRBJ2-7; CDR3: CASDSMGYEQYF; DNA: TGTGCCAGTGACAGTATGGGGTACGAGCAGTACTTC
size: NA; D: NA; V: TRBV9; J: TRBJ2-3; CDR3: CASSSGTNTDTQYF; DNA: TGTGCCAGCAGCTCAGGGACCAACACAGATACGCAGTATTTT
size: NA; D: TRBD2; V: TRBV6-1; J: TRBJ2-7; CDR3: CASRSAGRQTYEQYF; DNA: TGTGCCAGCAGATCTGCCGGGAGGCAGACCTACGAGCAGTACTTC
size: NA; D: NA; V: TRBV11-2; J: TRBJ1-2; CDR3: CASSLTVGYTF; DNA: TGTGCCAGCAGCTTGACGGTAGGCTACACCTTC
size: NA; D: NA; V: TRBV6-1; J: TRBJ2-7; CDR3: CASSEGILRSYEQYF; DNA: TGTGCCAGCAGTGAAGGAATTCTACGCTCCTACGAGCAGTACTTC
size: NA; D: NA; V: TRBV9; J: TRBJ1-3; CDR3: CASSVGFPSSGNTIYF; DNA: TGTGCCAGCAGCGTAGGGTTCCCGAGCTCTGGAAACACCATATATTTT
size: NA; D: TRBD1; V: TRBV10-1; J: TRBJ2-1; CDR3: CASSGTGVRSNEQFF; DNA: TGCGCCAGCAGTGGAACAGGGGTAAGATCCAATGAGCAGTTCTTC
size: NA; D: TRBD1; V: TRBV5-6; J: TRBJ2-7; CDR3: CASSRTGVPYEQYF; DNA: TGTGCCAGCAGCAGGACAGGGGTACCCTACGAGCAGTACTTC
size: few; D: NA; V: TRBV27; J: TRBJ1-1; CDR3: CASSSSNRVGVGTEAFF; DNA: TGTGCCAGCAGTTCCTCAAACAGGGTTGGGGTGGGCACTGAAGCTTTCTTT
size: NA; D: NA; V: TRBV2; J: TRBJ2-7; CDR3: CASSAGQARYEQYF; DNA: TGTGCCAGCAGCGCCGGCCAGGCGAGATACGAGCAGTACTTC
size: NA; D: NA; V: TRBV2; J: TRBJ1-1; CDR3: CASSEVPNTEAFF; DNA: TGTGCCAGCAGTGAAGTACCGAACACTGAAGCTTTCTTT
size: NA; D: NA; V: TRBV18; J: TRBJ2-1; CDR3: CASSPLQQYNEQFF; DNA: TGTGCCAGCTCACCACTGCAGCAATACAATGAGCAGTTCTTC
size: NA; D: TRBD2; V: TRBV7-2; J: TRBJ2-3; CDR3: CASSFSGGATDTQYF; DNA: TGTGCCAGCAGCTTTAGCGGGGGGGCCACAGATACGCAGTATTTT
size: NA; D: NA; V: TRBV7-9; J: TRBJ1-2; CDR3: CASSPESIINYGYTF; DNA: TGTGCCAGCAGCCCAGAGAGTATTATCAACTATGGCTACACCTTC
size: NA; D: NA; V: TRBV7-2; J: TRBJ2-3; CDR3: CASSTRGPTDTQYF; DNA: TGTGCCAGCAGCACGCGGGGGCCCACTGATACGCAGTATTTT
size: NA; D: NA; V: TRBV6-5; J: TRBJ1-5; CDR3: CASSYTGNQPQHF; DNA: TGTGCCAGCAGTTACACTGGCAATCAGCCCCAGCATTTT
size: NA; D: NA; V: TRBV6-1; J: TRBJ1-1; CDR3: CASSEDSWRTEAFF; DNA: TGTGCCAGCAGTGAGGACAGCTGGAGGACTGAAGCTTTCTTT
size: NA; D: TRBD1; V: TRBV29-1; J: TRBJ2-5; CDR3: CSGDPGGETQYF; DNA: TGCAGCGGCGATCCAGGGGGAGAGACCCAGTACTTC
size: once; D: NA; V: TRBV10-3; J: TRBJ1-2; CDR3: CAISEFPAVPANYGYTF; DNA: TGTGCCATCAGTGAGTTTCCGGCAGTCCCAGCTAACTATGGCTACACCTTC
size: few; D: TRBD2; V: TRBV11-2; J: TRBJ2-1; CDR3: CASSLWVQAGDEQFF; DNA: TGTGCCAGCAGCTTATGGGTCCAAGCGGGGGATGAGCAGTTCTTC
size: NA; D: NA; V: TRBV12-5; J: TRBJ2-1; CDR3: CASGLAGAAYNEQFF; DNA: TGTGCTAGTGGTTTGGCCGGGGCCGCCTACAATGAGCAGTTCTTC
size: few; D: TRBD1; V: TRBV6-5; J: TRBJ2-7; CDR3: CASLGGRGRTYEQYF; DNA: TGTGCCAGCTTAGGAGGCAGGGGGAGAACCTACGAGCAGTACTTC
size: NA; D: NA; V: TRBV10-3; J: TRBJ2-3; CDR3: CAISELLTDTQYF; DNA: TGTGCCATCAGTGAACTACTCACAGATACGCAGTATTTT
size: NA; D: NA; V: TRBV27; J: TRBJ1-1; CDR3: CASSFNSNTEAFF; DNA: TGTGCCAGCAGTTTTAATAGTAACACTGAAGCTTTCTTT
size: NA; D: TRBD1; V: TRBV6-4; J: TRBJ1-1; CDR3: CASSPDRGNTEAFF; DNA: TGTGCCAGCAGCCCGGACAGGGGGAACACTGAAGCTTTCTTT
size: few; D: NA; V: TRBV11-1; J: TRBJ1-1; CDR3: CASKLDGKNTEAFF; DNA: TGTGCCAGCAAGTTGGACGGTAAGAACACTGAAGCTTTCTTT
size: once; D: TRBD1; V: TRBV5-1; J: TRBJ2-7; CDR3: CASSSTGAYEQYF; DNA: TGCGCCAGCAGCTCAACAGGGGCCTACGAGCAGTACTTC
size: NA; D: NA; V: TRBV4-1; J: TRBJ2-7; CDR3: CASSQERWSSYEQYF; DNA: TGCGCCAGCAGCCAAGAAAGATGGTCGTCCTACGAGCAGTACTTC
size: NA; D: NA; V: TRBV6-4; J: TRBJ2-3; CDR3: CASSEETTDTQYF; DNA: TGTGCCAGCAGTGAAGAGACCACAGATACGCAGTATTTT
size: NA; D: NA; V: TRBV7-3; J: TRBJ2-7; CDR3: CASSLNAGALAQYF; DNA: TGTGCCAGCAGCTTAAATGCAGGGGCCCTCGCACAGTACTTC
size: NA; D: TRBD2; V: TRBV19; J: TRBJ2-2; CDR3: CATKTSGRGNTGELFF; DNA: TGTGCCACCAAGACTAGCGGGAGAGGTAACACCGGGGAGCTGTTTTTT
size: NA; D: NA; V: TRBV11-2; J: TRBJ2-7; CDR3: CASSLMYEQYF; DNA: TGTGCCAGCAGCTTAATGTACGAGCAGTACTTC
size: NA; D: NA; V: TRBV19; J: TRBJ1-5; CDR3: CASKLGNLVRNQPQHF; DNA: TGTGCCAGTAAACTGGGAAACTTAGTCCGCAATCAGCCCCAGCATTTT
size: NA; D: NA; V: TRBV4-3; J: TRBJ2-1; CDR3: CASSQGTGIYNEQFF; DNA: TGCGCCAGCAGCCAAGGAACAGGGATCTACAATGAGCAGTTCTTC
size: NA; D: NA; V: TRBV18; J: TRBJ1-6; CDR3: CASSPMGGGSPLHF; DNA: TGTGCCAGCTCACCAATGGGAGGGGGTTCACCCCTCCACTTT
size: few; D: NA; V: TRBV4-3; J: TRBJ1-3; CDR3: CASSQGSPIGNTIYF; DNA: TGCGCCAGCAGCCAGGGATCACCCATTGGAAACACCATATATTTT
size: NA; D: TRBD1; V: TRBV5-1; J: TRBJ2-7; CDR3: CASSGPGTGISYEQYF; DNA: TGCGCCAGCAGCGGACCCGGGACAGGGATCTCCTACGAGCAGTACTTC
size: NA; D: TRBD2; V: TRBV5-1; J: TRBJ2-3; CDR3: CASMRGGTDTQYF; DNA: TGCGCCAGCATGCGGGGGGGCACAGATACGCAGTATTTT
size: NA; D: TRBD1; V: TRBV5-1; J: TRBJ2-7; CDR3: CASSFRPGQGGEQYF; DNA: TGCGCCAGCAGCTTTCGACCGGGACAGGGCGGCGAGCAGTACTTC